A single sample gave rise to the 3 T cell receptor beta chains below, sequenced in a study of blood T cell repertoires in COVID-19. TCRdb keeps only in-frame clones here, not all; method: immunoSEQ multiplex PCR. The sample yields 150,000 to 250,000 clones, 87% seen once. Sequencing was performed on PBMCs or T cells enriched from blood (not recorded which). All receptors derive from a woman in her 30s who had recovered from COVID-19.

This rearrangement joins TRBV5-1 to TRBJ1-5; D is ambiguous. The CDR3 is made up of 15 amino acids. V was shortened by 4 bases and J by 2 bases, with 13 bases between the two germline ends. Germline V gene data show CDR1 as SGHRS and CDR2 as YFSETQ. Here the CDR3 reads CASSAGFGGNQPQHF. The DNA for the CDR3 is TGCGCCAGCAGCGCGGGATTCGGAGGCAATCAGCCCCAGCATTTT.

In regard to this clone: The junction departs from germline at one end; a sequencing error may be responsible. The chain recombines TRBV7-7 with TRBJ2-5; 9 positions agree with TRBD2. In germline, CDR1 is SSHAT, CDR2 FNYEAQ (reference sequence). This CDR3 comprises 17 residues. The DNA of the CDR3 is TGTGCTAGCAGCTTAGGGGGCGCGGGGGGGCCGGAGGAGACCCAGTACTTC. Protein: CASSLGGAGGPEETQYF.

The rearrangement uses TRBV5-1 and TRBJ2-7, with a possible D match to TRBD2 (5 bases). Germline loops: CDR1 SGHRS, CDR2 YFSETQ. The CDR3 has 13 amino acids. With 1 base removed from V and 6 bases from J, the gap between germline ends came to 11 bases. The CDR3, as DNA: TGCGCCAGCAGCTTGCAGGAGGATCGCGAGCAGTACTTC. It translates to CASSLQEDREQYF. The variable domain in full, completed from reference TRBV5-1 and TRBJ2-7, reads KAGVTQTPRYLIKTRGQQVTLSCSPISGHRSVSWYQQTPGQGLQFLFEYFSETQRNKGNFPGRFSGRQFSNSRSEMNVSTLELGDSALYLCASSLQEDREQYFGPGTRLTVT.